The 22 T cell receptor beta chains reported below all come from one sample, sequenced in a study of blood T cell repertoires in COVID-19. This table comes from immunoSEQ multiplex PCR, and its TCRdb copy is limited to in-frame clones, with some not included. The table includes about 73,000 clones, nearly 90% detected once. The sample taken for sequencing was peripheral blood. Source of these receptors: a man aged 80 or over with acute or convalescent COVID-19.

The chain combines TRBV15 with TRBJ2-1; possibly TRBD2 for D (6 bases). This CDR3 contains 14 residues. V was cut by 0 bases and J by 8 bases, with 11 bases left in between. Germline CDR1 LNHNV, CDR2 YYDKDF (reference sequence). The CDR3 DNA sequence: TGTGCCACCAGCAGAGATTGGGGGGACCATGAGCAGTTCTTC. Translated, it gives CATSRDWGDHEQFF.

This chain uses TRBV24-1 with TRBJ2-3; 7 bases agree with TRBD2. Per germline, CDR1 KGHDR and CDR2 SFDVKD. The CDR3 has 17 amino acids. V shed 4 bases and J 3 bases; nucleotides not matched to a gene: 12. DNA of the CDR3: TGTGCCACCAGTGAGCCCGAGAGTAGCGGGCAAACAGATACGCAGTATTTT. Translated: CATSEPESSGQTDTQYF.

This chain connects TRBV5-6 to TRBJ1-2; a possible D gene is TRBD1 (5 bases). The CDR3 has 14 amino acids. CDR1 and CDR2 from the germline V gene are SGHDT and YYEEEE. Trimming shortened V by 7 bases and J by 7 bases, and 20 bases separated the two germline ends. The CDR3 region is CASVLGRTGVGYTF. The DNA for the CDR3 is TGTGCCAGCGTCCTTGGAAGGACGGGGGTTGGCTACACCTTC.

The J gene is TRBJ2-1, the V gene TRBV7-2; weak D call: TRBD1 (5 bases). The ends were cut back, 5 bases at V and 1 base at J, with 15 bases in the middle. This CDR3 has 16 residues. Germline V CDR1 and CDR2: SGHTA, FQGNSA. The CDR3 DNA is TGTGCCAGCAGCCTGGGGCCTTTAGGGTCCTACAATGAGCAGTTCTTC. It yields the protein CASSLGPLGSYNEQFF.

The V call is TRBV19, the J call TRBJ2-4; D is possibly TRBD2 (6 bases). The CDR3 is made up of 14 amino acids. Germline lookup yields CDR1 LNHDA and CDR2 SQIVND (reference sequence). V was trimmed by 3 bases and J by 3 bases, leaving 9 bases between them. CDR3 amino acids: CASSIGGNKNIQYF. The CDR3, as DNA: TGTGCCAGTAGTATTGGAGGGAACAAAAACATTCAGTACTTC.

The V gene is TRBV6-5, the J gene TRBJ2-5; 7 nucleotides align to TRBD2. The CDR3 totals 13 residues. Germline V lookup: CDR1 MNHEY, CDR2 SVGAGI. J lost 1 base, V lost 5 bases, and 1 base had no gene match. In nucleotides, the CDR3 is TGTGCCAGCAGTCCTAGCGGCCAAGAGACCCAGTACTTC. This encodes CASSPSGQETQYF.

This clone occurred a few times. The chain combines TRBV6-6 with TRBJ1-2, with TRBD1 as a possible D gene (5 bases). V lost 7 bases to trimming and J lost 4 bases, with 16 bases between them. CDR1 MNHNY and CDR2 SVGAGI come from the germline V gene (reference sequence). This CDR3 has 14 residues. The CDR3 here is CASTVHPGGYGYTF. CDR3 DNA sequence: TGTGCCAGCACCGTACATCCCGGGGGCTATGGCTACACCTTC.

V usage is TRBV7-5 and J usage is TRBJ1-4; the D segment call TRBD1 is taken from the table without a DNA check. TRBV7-5 is a listed pseudogene. This CDR3 is built from 16 residues. The CDR3 sequence: CVRSYPGTGTNEKLFF. DNA for the CDR3: TGTGTCAGAAGCTACCCGGGAACAGGGACTAATGAAAAACTGTTTTTT.

The chain joins TRBV19 to TRBJ1-3; no firm D call. Between the trimmed V and J ends, which lost 1 base and 0 bases, there was a span of 4 bases. The length of the CDR3 is 14 residues. The germline gives CDR1 LNHDA, CDR2 SQIVND (reference sequence). The CDR3 reads CASSIVGSGNTIYF. DNA for the CDR3: TGTGCCAGTAGTATAGTCGGCTCTGGAAACACCATATATTTT.

The V gene is TRBV5-1, the J gene TRBJ2-1; tentatively, D is TRBD1 (6 bases). The CDR3 loop spans 15 amino acids. With 2 bases removed from V and 0 bases from J, the gap between germline ends came to 9 bases. CDR1 and CDR2 (germline): SGHRS, YFSETQ. As DNA, the CDR3 is TGCGCCAGCAGCTTTACAGGGAGCTCCTACAATGAGCAGTTCTTC. Residues: CASSFTGSSYNEQFF.

The chain combines TRBV5-4 with TRBJ2-6, with D hard to call. CDR1 SGHNT and CDR2 YYREEE come from the germline V gene (reference sequence). V lost 3 bases and J lost 0, with 7 bases in between. The CDR3 extends over 15 amino acids. CDR3 bases: TGTGCCAGCAGCTGGTATAGCTCTGGGGCCAACGTCCTGACTTTC. It codes for CASSWYSSGANVLTF.

This clone was detected only once. The V gene is TRBV4-1, the J gene TRBJ2-7; a possible D gene is TRBD1 (5 bases). The CDR3 length is 16 residues. Between the trimmed V and J ends, which lost 0 bases and 0 bases, there was a span of 12 bases. Per germline, CDR1 MGHRA and CDR2 YSYEKL. The CDR3 region is CASSQDWRQNSYEQYF. In DNA form, the CDR3 reads TGCGCCAGCAGCCAAGATTGGAGACAGAACTCCTACGAGCAGTACTTC.

The chain couples TRBV9 to TRBJ1-3, with D tentatively TRBD1 (5 bases). Per the germline V gene, CDR1 is SGDLS and CDR2 is YYNGEE. Trimming removed 2 bases at V and 3 bases at J, with 9 bases between. CDR3 size: 14 residues. CDR3 DNA: TGTGCCAGCAGCGTCGACAGTATTGGAAACACCATATATTTT. It encodes CASSVDSIGNTIYF.

The gene calls are TRBV18 and TRBJ1-1; D not resolved. Trimming took 2 bases from V and 0 from J, leaving 10 bases between them. Germline V gene lookup returns CDR1 KGHSH and CDR2 LQKENI. The CDR3 spans 15 residues. CDR3 sequence: CASSPMADMNTEAFF. The CDR3 DNA is TGTGCCAGCTCACCAATGGCAGACATGAACACTGAAGCTTTCTTT. Full variable domain (remainder filled in from reference TRBV18 and TRBJ1-1): NAGVMQNPRHLVRRRGQEARLRCSPMKGHSHVYWYRQLPEEGLKFMVYLQKENIIDESGMPKERFSAEFPKEGPSILRIQQVVRGDSAAYFCASSPMADMNTEAFFGQGTRLTVV.

V usage is TRBV7-3 and J usage is TRBJ2-1, with 11 bases that match TRBD2. The V gene end was trimmed by 5 bases and the J gene end by 3 bases; junction bases not matched to a gene: 6. The CDR3 is made up of 16 amino acids. CDR1 and CDR2 from the germline V gene are SGHTA and FQGTGA. CDR3 sequence reads: CASSPQGLAVYNEQFF. In DNA form, the CDR3 reads TGTGCCAGCAGCCCACAGGGACTAGCGGTCTACAATGAGCAGTTCTTC.

A word on this clone: This CDR3 is also generated by other DNA sequences in the sample. This chain links TRBV20-1 with TRBJ1-1, with unresolved D. The V gene lost 3 bases and the J gene lost 1 base, with 3 bases spanning the gap. The germline gives CDR1 DFQATT, CDR2 SNEGSKA (reference sequence). The CDR3 sequence is 11 residues long. The CDR3, as DNA: TGCAGTGCTAGGAGGAACACTGAAGCTTTCTTT. This codes for CSARRNTEAFF.

The V gene is TRBV30, the J gene TRBJ1-4, with 7 bases identical to TRBD1. V lost 8 bases and J lost 8; bases outside the gene matches: 11. Germline loops: CDR1 GTSNPN, CDR2 SVGIG (reference sequence). This CDR3 spans 13 amino acids. The CDR3 bases are TGTGCCGGAATCGAGGGGGCTTGGGAAAAACTGTTTTTT. Amino acids: CAGIEGAWEKLFF.

This chain joins TRBV30 and TRBJ1-6, with 9 bases matching TRBD1. V lost 5 bases and J lost 8; bases outside the gene matches: 4. The germline CDR1 and CDR2 sequences are GTSNPN and SVGIG (reference sequence). The CDR3 runs to 13 residues. The CDR3 sequence is CAWATGGDSPLHF. For the CDR3, the DNA is TGTGCCTGGGCGACAGGGGGAGATTCACCCCTCCACTTT.

This clone was seen a handful of times. V usage is TRBV7-2 and J usage is TRBJ2-4, with TRBD1 identical over 8 bases. This CDR3 contains 15 residues. Losses at the gene ends were 2 bases for V and 8 bases for J; bases not matched to a gene: 8. CDR1 is SGHTA, CDR2 FQGNSA, per germline. In DNA, the CDR3 is TGTGCCAGCAGCTTACAGGGGGCGCTGGATGACATTCAGTACTTC. Translated, it gives CASSLQGALDDIQYF.

This clone appeared once. The J gene is TRBJ1-1, the V gene TRBV10-1; possible D gene TRBD1, 5 bases. The V gene's germline CDR1 is WNHNN and CDR2 SYGVQD (reference sequence). The CDR3 runs to 16 residues. V lost 5 bases, J lost 1 base, and 17 bases lay in between. The CDR3 spells CASSYKTDLGNTEAFF. CDR3 sequence (DNA): TGCGCCAGCAGTTACAAGACAGACCTCGGGAACACTGAAGCTTTCTTT.

This clone was observed a handful of times. The V gene is TRBV5-1, the J gene TRBJ1-2; D may be TRBD1 (5 bases). The CDR3 is 16 amino acids. The germline V gene encodes CDR1 SGHRS and CDR2 YFSETQ. Trimming removed 2 bases at V and 6 bases at J, with 20 bases between. This CDR3 is CASSFVSGGSGNGYTF. CDR3 DNA sequence: TGCGCCAGCAGCTTTGTATCGGGGGGAAGTGGAAATGGCTACACCTTC.

Comment on this clone: At the DNA level, this CDR3 is encoded by other sequences in the same sample as well. The chain carries TRBV19 and TRBJ1-2; D gene ambiguous. The germline V and J ends were trimmed by 4 bases and 4 bases, with 4 bases remaining between them. Germline CDR1 LNHDA, CDR2 SQIVND (reference sequence). The CDR3 runs to 11 residues. The CDR3 loop is CASSTVYGYTF. The CDR3 DNA is TGTGCCAGTAGTACGGTCTATGGCTACACCTTC.